A single sample is the source of the 18 T cell receptor beta chains below, sequenced in a study of regulatory T cells in long-lasting Graves disease. Regarding time point: newly diagnosed GD, antithyroid drugs for less than 3 months. TCR sequences were obtained from RNA taken from PBMCs. Libraries of TCR beta came from iRepertoire HTBI primers plus Arm-PCR of CDR3 regions. Using its own MiXCR run on the multiplex PCR reads, TCRdb lists one record per CDR3 protein. The sample lists hundreds of thousands of distinct CDR3 sequences, around 12% occurring once. The same sample was also studied in work on T cells in Graves' hyperthyroidism and ophthalmopathy.

The sequencing here drew on peripheral blood mononuclear cells (PBMCs), taken at new diagnosis, from a patient treated with antithyroid drugs. These receptors originate from a woman aged 25 to 39 with Graves disease.

There are a few counts of this clonotype. The chain carries TRBV7-6 and TRBJ2-1; 10 positions match TRBD2. Germline CDR1 reads SGHVS; CDR2 reads FNYEAQ. The CDR3 has 12 residues. The trim removed 8 bases at V and 10 bases at J, leaving 5 bases unmatched. In DNA, the CDR3 is TGTGCCAGCGCTAGCGGGAGCGGCGAGCAGTTCTTC. Translating it yields CASASGSGEQFF.

V gene TRBV6-2 or TRBV6-3 combines with J gene TRBJ2-7, with TRBD2 matching over 7 bases. The CDR3 runs to 13 residues. V lost 6 bases and J lost 2; bases outside the gene matches: 4. Germline-derived CDR1 and CDR2 are MNHEY and SVGEGT. This CDR3 reads CASRQAGPYEQYF. CDR3 in DNA: TGTGCCAGCAGGCAAGCGGGGCCCTACGAGCAGTACTTC.

Comments on this clonotype: A far larger clone differs by one base, so this is likely a read error. The gene calls are TRBV10-3 and TRBJ2-3; 11 nucleotides agree with TRBD2. The J call is in doubt because the DNA end fits TRBJ2-7 better. Germline V gives CDR1 ENHRY, CDR2 SYGVKD. The CDR3 has 18 amino acids. The CDR3 loop reads CAISVRSSGGISYNEQYF. DNA for the CDR3: TGTGCCATCAGTGTCCGGTCTAGCGGGGGGATCTCCTACAATGAGCAGTACTTC.

This clonotype occurred many times. This chain links TRBV12-3 or TRBV12-4 with TRBJ2-7; 8 bases fit TRBD1. This CDR3 spans 15 amino acids. V trimming: 4 bases; J trimming: 4 bases; junction bases outside the gene matches: 9. The CDR3 nucleotides are TGTGCCAGCAGTTGGGGACAGGCAACAGGGTACGAGCAGTACTTC. Protein sequence: CASSWGQATGYEQYF.

The chain uses TRBV11-2 and TRBJ2-6; 9 bases agree with TRBD1. CDR1 is SGHAT, CDR2 FQNNGV, per germline. This CDR3 contains 16 residues. Trimming cost V 8 bases and J 0 bases; bases outside gene matches: 5. The CDR3 is CASRGQGSSGANVLTF. CDR3 coding DNA: TGTGCCAGCCGCGGACAGGGGAGCTCTGGGGCCAACGTCCTGACTTTC. Complete variable domain (other parts from reference TRBV11-2 and TRBJ2-6): EAGVAQSPRYKIIEKRQSVAFWCNPISGHATLYWYQQILGQGPKLLIQFQNNGVVDDSQLPKDRFSAERLKGVDSTLKIQPAKLEDSAVYLCASRGQGSSGANVLTFGAGSRLTVL.

This clonotype was found many times. V usage is TRBV2 and J usage is TRBJ1-1, with D perhaps matching TRBD1 (5 bases). The V and J ends lost 4 bases and 5 bases respectively, with 11 bases between them. The germline gives CDR1 SNHLY, CDR2 FYNNEI. The CDR3 contains 13 residues. The CDR3 sequence is CASSADRFTEAFF. CDR3 coding DNA: TGTGCCAGCAGTGCCGACAGATTTACTGAAGCTTTCTTT.

V usage is TRBV4-2 and J usage is TRBJ1-1; 8 bases match TRBD1. CDR3 length: 14 amino acids. V shed 6 bases, J shed 5 bases, and the junction held 8 bases outside the gene matches. Germline CDR1 LGHNA, CDR2 YNFKEQ. DNA for the CDR3: TGTGCCAGCAGACCTGACAGGGGTTGGACTGAAGCTTTCTTT. This encodes CASRPDRGWTEAFF.

This clonotype was detected ten times or more. The chain is built from TRBV28 and TRBJ1-1; TRBD1 agrees at 7 bases. CDR3 length: 18 residues. The V and J ends lost 5 bases and 5 bases, in that order; junction bases with no gene match: 20. Germline V lookup: CDR1 MDHEN, CDR2 SYDVKM. The CDR3 protein is CASSPAPGQLVERTEAFF. CDR3 coding DNA: TGTGCCAGCAGTCCAGCCCCGGGACAGTTGGTGGAGCGGACTGAAGCTTTCTTT.

This clonotype was seen at least ten times. CDR3 sequence: CASSYSPTYSGEQFF. For the CDR3, the DNA is TGTGCCAGCAGTTACTCCCCGACTTATAGCGGTGAGCAGTTCTTC. This chain uses TRBV6-2 or TRBV6-3 with TRBJ2-1, with D tentatively TRBD2 (6 bases). The CDR3 loop spans 15 amino acids. The V end was cut by 0 bases, the J end by 9 bases, with 15 bases between. Per germline, CDR1 MNHEY and CDR2 SVGEGT.

V is TRBV7-8 and J is TRBJ1-5; no clear D. The germline V gene encodes CDR1 SGHVS and CDR2 FQNEAQ. This CDR3 region has 15 residues. Trimming took off 3 bases at V and 4 bases at J, with 13 bases between the two ends. The CDR3 sequence: CASSLRQYGNQPQHF. The CDR3 region has the DNA TGTGCCAGCAGCTTGCGGCAATACGGGAATCAGCCCCAGCATTTT.

Remarks on this clonotype: Since a much larger clone is just one base distant, this may be a read error. The V and J genes are TRBV18 and TRBJ2-7, with D tentatively TRBD1 (5 bases). Germline CDR1 reads KGHSH; CDR2 reads LQKENI. CDR3 length: 16 residues. CDR3 sequence: CASSDPWQGLSYERYF. CDR3 nucleotide sequence: TGTGCCAGCTCGGACCCTTGGCAGGGTCTCTCCTACGAGCGGTACTTC.

A few counts support this clonotype. This rearrangement joins TRBV29-1 to TRBJ1-4, with D possibly TRBD1 on 6 matching bases. Per germline, CDR1 SQVTM and CDR2 ANQGSEA. This CDR3 is 14 amino acids long. The V end was cut by 6 bases, the J end by 4 bases, with 15 bases between. The CDR3 protein is CSVAPGTYNEKLFF. In DNA form, the CDR3 reads TGCAGCGTGGCCCCCGGGACATATAATGAAAAACTGTTTTTT.

This clonotype came up many times. The rearrangement links TRBV18 to TRBJ1-2; TRBD1 agrees at 9 bases. CDR1 is KGHSH, CDR2 LQKENI, per germline. This CDR3 region has 14 residues. The ends lost 6 bases at V and 5 bases at J; junction bases unmatched: 7. The CDR3, as DNA: TGTGCCAGCTCGCAGCAAGGGACAGGGTATGGCTACACCTTC. Protein sequence: CASSQQGTGYGYTF.

In this sample, this clonotype turned up many times. The chain carries TRBV6-2 or TRBV6-3 and TRBJ1-1, with D maybe TRBD1 (5 bases). Germline V gene data show CDR1 as MNHEY and CDR2 as SVGEGT. The CDR3 covers 15 residues. V was shortened by 0 bases and J by 2 bases, with 10 bases between the two germline ends. DNA of the CDR3: TGTGCCAGCAGTTACTCTGCGACAGCCAACACTGAAGCTTTCTTT. It is translated as CASSYSATANTEAFF.

At least ten counts were recorded for this clonotype. The V and J genes are TRBV12-3 or TRBV12-4 and TRBJ2-2; no reliable D call. Trimming removed 8 bases at V and 6 bases at J, with 10 bases between. The CDR3 covers 12 residues. The CDR3 is CASRNRAGELFF. The CDR3, as DNA: TGTGCCAGCCGCAACCGGGCCGGGGAGCTGTTTTTT.

The table lists this clonotype with many counts. This chain connects TRBV11-2 to TRBJ1-2; D may be TRBD1 (5 bases). Germline V gene sequence: CDR1 SGHAT, CDR2 FQNNGV. V shed 1 base and J shed 4 bases, with 16 bases lying between them. CDR3 length: 16 residues. CDR3 amino acids: CASSLARSGWSYGYTF. The DNA of the CDR3 is TGTGCCAGCAGCTTAGCTCGATCAGGGTGGTCCTATGGCTACACCTTC.

This clonotype was detected only a few times. This chain links TRBV19 with TRBJ2-7; D unresolved. The CDR3 runs 13 residues. Trimming removed 3 bases from V and 3 bases from J, with 9 bases in between. CDR1 is LNHDA, CDR2 SQIVND, per germline (reference sequence). The DNA of the CDR3 is TGTGCCAGTAGTATCGGATTTTACTACGAGCAGTACTTC. It translates to CASSIGFYYEQYF.

Many counts were recorded for this clonotype. V usage is TRBV6-1 and J usage is TRBJ2-1; D is unclear. CDR3 length: 13 residues. V shed 7 bases and J shed 5 bases, with 12 bases lying between them. The germline CDR1 and CDR2 sequences are MNHNS and SASEGT. CDR3 in amino acids: CASTSPADNEQFF. The CDR3 DNA sequence: TGTGCCAGCACCTCCCCCGCCGACAATGAGCAGTTCTTC.